This TCR beta chain was identified during a study of early T cells in non-severe SARS-CoV-2 infection. Individual cDNA molecules each received unique molecular identifiers attached to them. A single record per CDR3 protein comes from TCRdb applying MiXCR to the 5' RACE reads. The sample gives 35,000 to 45,000 distinct CDR3 sequences, more than 10% of which show up once; about a sixth is in the top ten. At least ten counts were recorded for this clonotype. V gave up 6 bases and J gave up 7 bases; unmatched junction bases: 6. CDR3 length: 13 residues. The chain joins TRBV12-3 or TRBV12-4 to TRBJ1-2; 9 nucleotides align to TRBD1. The TCR comes from an adult who was a healthcare worker with PCR-confirmed SARS-CoV-2 infection or an uninfected control (not recorded which). Sequencing input: whole blood. The CDR3 region is CASSSQGAGGYTF. For the CDR3, the DNA is TGTGCCAGCAGCTCACAGGGGGCAGGTGGCTACACCTTC.